The 27 T cell receptor beta chains presented below share a single source sample, sequenced in a study of T cells after yellow fever vaccination. In TCRdb, the 5' RACE reads were re-called with MiXCR into one record per CDR3 protein. This table has some 600,000 distinct CDR3 sequences, approximately 13% appearing once. Material: PBMCs, obtained on the day of the yellow fever booster vaccination. The receptors derive from a man aged 25-40 years who received the YFV17D yellow fever vaccine.

The chain employs TRBV6-5 and TRBJ1-5; no definite D call. Germline loops: CDR1 MNHEY, CDR2 SVGAGI. V was cut by 0 bases and J by 3 bases, with 12 bases left in between. The CDR3 is made up of 16 amino acids. This chain's CDR3 is CASSYSGFPSNQPQHF. CDR3 nucleotide sequence: TGTGCCAGCAGTTACTCGGGTTTCCCCTCCAATCAGCCCCAGCATTTT.

This clonotype was found a few times. This sequence joins TRBV11-2 and TRBJ2-1; perhaps TRBD2 as D (6 bases). This CDR3 has 16 amino acids. Trimming shortened V by 3 bases and J by 6 bases, and 18 bases separated the two germline ends. Germline values: CDR1 SGHAT, CDR2 FQNNGV. The CDR3 here is CASSLGGILLGNEQFF. The CDR3 nucleotides are TGTGCCAGCAGCTTGGGAGGAATACTTCTCGGCAATGAGCAGTTCTTC.

This clonotype has ten or more counts. The chain joins TRBV6-2 or TRBV6-3 to TRBJ2-6, with unresolved D. The CDR3 runs to 15 residues. Germline V lookup: CDR1 MNHEY, CDR2 SVGEGT. V dropped 4 bases and J dropped 0 bases, with 7 bases sitting between them. The CDR3 is CASSFAYSGANVLTF. The CDR3, as DNA: TGTGCCAGCAGTTTTGCGTACTCTGGGGCCAACGTCCTGACTTTC.

In its sample, this clonotype was seen a few times. The genes are TRBV12-3 or TRBV12-4 and TRBJ2-5; D tentatively fits TRBD1 or TRBD2 (5 bases each). The CDR3 is 11 amino acids. Trimming removed 5 bases at V and 12 bases at J, with 13 bases between. Here the CDR3 reads CASSQSGPKYF. DNA for the CDR3: TGTGCCAGCAGTCAGTCGGGACCAAAGTACTTC.

This clonotype has more than one count but fewer than ten. The chain combines TRBV18 with TRBJ2-7, with D unclear. The CDR3 runs 12 residues. From germline, CDR1 is KGHSH and CDR2 LQKENI. The V gene lost 3 bases and the J gene lost 7 bases, with 10 bases spanning the gap. The CDR3 is CASSPGFGEQYF. For the CDR3, the DNA is TGTGCCAGCTCACCCGGTTTCGGGGAGCAGTACTTC.

This chain uses TRBV29-1 with TRBJ2-1; 7 positions match TRBD1. This CDR3 contains 13 residues. CDR1 is SQVTM and CDR2 is ANQGSEA in the germline V gene. The ends lost 7 bases at V and 10 bases at J; junction bases unmatched: 13. In nucleotides, the CDR3 is TGCAGCGCTCATCCGACAGGGCGCGCGGAGCAGTTCTTC. Protein: CSAHPTGRAEQFF.

This clonotype was found a few times. V and J are TRBV7-2 and TRBJ2-1; TRBD1 agrees at 10 bases. This CDR3 comprises 15 residues. The ends lost 4 bases at V and 0 bases at J; junction bases unmatched: 0. The V gene's germline CDR1 is SGHTA and CDR2 FQGNSA. The CDR3, as DNA: TGTGCCAGCAGCTGGGACAGGGGCTCCTACAATGAGCAGTTCTTC. The encoded protein is CASSWDRGSYNEQFF.

This clonotype was recorded at least ten times. The chain couples TRBV6-4 to TRBJ1-5; tentatively, D is TRBD1 (6 bases). The CDR3 is 12 residues long. Germline assignment: CDR1 MRHNA and CDR2 SNTAGT. Trimming removed 7 bases at V and 7 bases at J, with 11 bases between. The CDR3 region is CASTGVRQPQHF. The CDR3 coding sequence is TGTGCCAGCACAGGGGTGAGGCAGCCCCAGCATTTT.

In its sample, this clonotype was seen a few times. The chain is built from TRBV6-5 and TRBJ1-4; TRBD1 aligns across 9 bases. Germline V gives CDR1 MNHEY, CDR2 SVGAGI. This CDR3 has 15 residues. Losses at the gene ends were 2 bases for V and 8 bases for J; bases not matched to a gene: 6. The CDR3 loop is CASSYGTGFGEKLFF. The CDR3 DNA reads as TGTGCCAGCAGTTACGGGACAGGGTTTGGAGAAAAACTGTTTTTT.

This clonotype was seen ten or more times. The chain is built from TRBV20-1 and TRBJ2-5; D uncertain. Trimming shortened V by 0 bases and J by 4 bases, and 3 bases separated the two germline ends. CDR1 DFQATT and CDR2 SNEGSKA come from the germline V gene (reference sequence). The length of the CDR3 is 11 residues. CDR3 loop: CSARDRETQYF. CDR3 DNA: TGCAGTGCTAGAGATCGAGAGACCCAGTACTTC.

This clonotype was seen a handful of times. The chain links TRBV19 to TRBJ2-2; D is possibly TRBD1 (6 bases). Trimming stripped 6 bases from V and 5 bases from J, with 10 bases between. The CDR3 loop spans 13 amino acids. The germline CDR1 and CDR2 sequences are LNHDA and SQIVND (reference sequence). The CDR3 sequence is CASSRTVTGELFF. The CDR3 DNA sequence: TGTGCCAGTAGCCGGACAGTGACCGGGGAGCTGTTTTTT.

This sequence joins TRBV29-1 and TRBJ2-3; 7 nucleotides align to TRBD2. Trimming at V came to 7 bases and at J to 7 bases, leaving 11 bases not matched to a gene. The length of the CDR3 is 13 residues. Germline CDR1 is SQVTM and CDR2 is ANQGSEA. The CDR3 reads CSGKGLLMNTQYF. The DNA of the CDR3 is TGCAGCGGAAAGGGACTACTCATGAATACGCAGTATTTT.

This clonotype was seen a few times. The chain combines TRBV6-1 with TRBJ1-2; possibly TRBD1 for D (5 bases). CDR3 length: 13 residues. Between the trimmed V and J ends, which lost 6 bases and 7 bases, there was a span of 15 bases. CDR1 is MNHNS and CDR2 is SASEGT in the germline V gene. CDR3 nucleotides: TGTGCCAGCAGCGCCGGAAGGGGCCCTGGCTACACCTTC. Translation: CASSAGRGPGYTF.

CDR3 sequence (DNA): TGTGCCAGCAGCCGCCCCTCGCCTAGCACAGATACGCAGTATTTT. It yields the protein CASSRPSPSTDTQYF. The chain uses TRBV12-3 or TRBV12-4 and TRBJ2-3, with no clear D. V dropped 6 bases and J dropped 0 bases, with 13 bases sitting between them. The CDR3 is made up of 15 amino acids.

This clonotype was seen a handful of times. The genes are TRBV5-6 and TRBJ2-1; TRBD2 matches 7 bases. Germline V gene lookup returns CDR1 SGHDT and CDR2 YYEEEE. The CDR3 sequence is 13 residues long. The V gene end was trimmed by 4 bases and the J gene end by 12 bases; junction bases not matched to a gene: 10. The CDR3 DNA sequence: TGTGCCAGCAGCCCAGGACGGGGACTACGGCAGTTCTTC. It yields the protein CASSPGRGLRQFF.

This clonotype has at least ten counts. The rearrangement joins TRBV3-1 to TRBJ2-6; D remains unclear. The germline CDR1 and CDR2 sequences are LGHDT and YNNKEL (reference sequence). The V and J ends lost 1 base and 4 bases respectively, with 5 bases between them. The CDR3 covers 14 residues. The CDR3 loop is CASSQAAGANVLTF. The DNA of the CDR3 is TGTGCCAGCAGCCAAGCGGCCGGGGCCAACGTCCTGACTTTC. Filled out from reference TRBV3-1 and TRBJ2-6, the complete variable domain reads DTAVSQTPKYLVTQMGNDKSIKCEQNLGHDTMYWYKQDSKKFLKIMFSYNNKELIINETVPNRFSPKSPDKAHLNLHINSLELGDSAVYFCASSQAAGANVLTFGAGSRLTVL.

This clonotype has just a few counts. The chain couples TRBV20-1 to TRBJ2-3, with D uncertain. Trimming stripped 3 bases from V and 0 bases from J, with 13 bases between. This CDR3 has 15 amino acids. From germline, CDR1 is DFQATT and CDR2 SNEGSKA (reference sequence). The CDR3 nucleotides are TGCAGTGCTAGTGCGCCAGCCGTTAGCACAGATACGCAGTATTTT. Its translation is CSASAPAVSTDTQYF.

The genes are TRBV27 and TRBJ2-7, with a tentative D call TRBD2 (6 bases). The CDR3 consists of 15 residues. The V gene's germline CDR1 is MNHEY and CDR2 SMNVEV (reference sequence). V lost 8 bases and J lost 0, with 17 bases in between. The CDR3 DNA sequence: TGTGCCAGCCCCTACCCCGCGGGGAGCTCCTACGAGCAGTACTTC. It yields the protein CASPYPAGSSYEQYF.

This clonotype was detected a few times. The chain recombines TRBV29-1 with TRBJ1-2; no clear D gene. V lost 2 bases, J lost 9 bases, and 10 bases lay in between. CDR1 SQVTM and CDR2 ANQGSEA come from the germline V gene. The CDR3 is 11 residues long. The CDR3 nucleotides read TGCAGCGTTGAAATCTATCTACGCTACACCTTC. Amino acids: CSVEIYLRYTF.

This clonotype showed up just a few times. The CDR3 sequence: CASSVASGSLNEQFF. Here the CDR3 DNA reads TGTGCCAGCAGCGTAGCTAGCGGGAGTCTTAATGAGCAGTTCTTC. The J gene is TRBJ2-1, the V gene TRBV9; 10 nucleotides match TRBD2. CDR3 length: 15 residues. Germline lookup yields CDR1 SGDLS and CDR2 YYNGEE. Unmatched junction bases numbered 4, after V lost 0 bases and J lost 7 bases.

This chain uses TRBV4-3 with TRBJ2-1, with D perhaps given as TRBD1 or TRBD2 (5 bases each). V dropped 1 base and J dropped 0 bases, with 10 bases sitting between them. The CDR3 runs 16 residues. Per germline, CDR1 LGHNA and CDR2 YSLEER. The CDR3: CASSQGGGGSYNEQFF. In nucleotides, the CDR3 is TGCGCCAGCAGCCAAGGGGGTGGGGGCTCCTACAATGAGCAGTTCTTC.

This clonotype was recorded a few times. The rearrangement uses TRBV4-2 and TRBJ2-3; a weak D match, TRBD2 (5 bases). The length of the CDR3 is 14 residues. V was pared by 6 bases and J by 6 bases, with 16 bases between. Germline-derived CDR1 and CDR2 are LGHNA and YNFKEQ. CDR3 DNA: TGTGCCAGCAGGTCGGGGTTTCTTTTGGATACGCAGTATTTT. It is translated as CASRSGFLLDTQYF.

This clonotype showed up just a few times. This chain links TRBV5-1 with TRBJ2-7; D remains ambiguous. CDR3 length: 17 amino acids. Per germline, CDR1 SGHRS and CDR2 YFSETQ. V was cut by 6 bases and J by 0 bases, with 22 bases left in between. The CDR3 DNA reads TGCGCCAGCACCGTTGGGCAGCCAGGCTGGGTCTCCTACGAGCAGTACTTC. Its protein product is CASTVGQPGWVSYEQYF.

This clonotype was recorded a few times. V usage is TRBV14 and J usage is TRBJ2-2; 12 bases match TRBD1. This CDR3 spans 20 amino acids. The J segment lost 3 bases and the V segment lost 0 bases, leaving 11 bases of the junction unmatched. Germline V lookup: CDR1 SGHDN, CDR2 FVKESK. The CDR3 coding sequence is TGTGCCAGCAGCCAAGATCCGGGACAGGGGGCAGGATGGTACACCGGGGAGCTGTTTTTT. Protein: CASSQDPGQGAGWYTGELFF.

This clonotype has ten or more counts. This chain connects TRBV7-9 to TRBJ2-5; D is possibly TRBD2 (5 bases). With 5 bases removed from V and 1 base from J, the gap between germline ends came to 8 bases. This CDR3 has 13 amino acids. Germline CDR1 and CDR2: SEHNR and FQNEAQ (reference sequence). In DNA, the CDR3 is TGTGCCAGCAGCCCTAGCAGCCAAGAGACCCAGTACTTC. This translates into CASSPSSQETQYF.

This clonotype has at least ten counts. The V and J genes are TRBV5-1 and TRBJ1-4, with D hard to call. Trimming stripped 4 bases from V and 5 bases from J, with 12 bases between. Per the germline V gene, CDR1 is SGHRS and CDR2 is YFSETQ. This CDR3 contains 14 residues. The CDR3 region has the DNA TGCGCCAGCAGCGTCGACATTCCCAATGAAAAACTGTTTTTT. Amino acids: CASSVDIPNEKLFF.

The chain links TRBV6-5 to TRBJ2-2, with D maybe TRBD2 (5 bases). Trimming pared 2 bases from V and 7 bases from J, leaving 14 bases between. Looked up from germline, CDR1 is MNHEY and CDR2 is SVGAGI. This CDR3 comprises 15 residues. CDR3 bases: TGTGCCAGCAGTTACCGAACGGGGAGCTACGGGGAGCTGTTTTTT. Amino acids: CASSYRTGSYGELFF.